These 27 T cell receptor beta chains were sequenced from one sample in a study of Ad26.COV2.S vaccination and SARS-CoV-2 variants. The sample's treatment: approximately 18 received Ad26.COV2.S at low or high dose, single or two shots; roughly 5 received placebo; per-sample allocation not given. Samples came from day 63 after the first vaccine or placebo injection. Clones were read by immunoSEQ multiplex PCR, and TCRdb kept only the in-frame ones, dropping some. The data contain about 320,000 clones, roughly 80% of them singletons. The input for sequencing was peripheral blood, taken in a trial of Ad26.COV2.S vaccine versus placebo. The receptors derive from a person aged 18-60 years who received the Ad26.COV2.S COVID-19 vaccine or a placebo.

The chain recombines TRBV6-5 with TRBJ1-6; D gene ambiguous. V shed 4 bases and J shed 0 bases, with 4 bases lying between them. Germline CDR1 and CDR2: MNHEY and SVGAGI. CDR3 size: 14 residues. This chain's CDR3 is CASSWSSYNSPLHF. The CDR3 DNA follows: TGTGCCAGCAGTTGGAGCTCCTATAATTCACCCCTCCACTTT.

This chain connects TRBV5-1 to TRBJ1-2; 7 bases agree with TRBD1. V lost 0 bases and J lost 8; bases outside the gene matches: 4. The germline V gene encodes CDR1 SGHRS and CDR2 YFSETQ. The CDR3 runs 13 residues. Here the CDR3 reads CASSLEAGGGYTF. Here the CDR3 DNA reads TGCGCCAGCAGCTTGGAGGCAGGGGGAGGCTACACCTTC.

The chain employs TRBV19 and TRBJ2-5, with 9 bases fitting TRBD1. J lost 9 bases, V lost 4 bases, and 6 bases had no gene match. The CDR3 spans 13 residues. Germline CDR1 reads LNHDA; CDR2 reads SQIVND (reference sequence). CDR3 in amino acids: CASSRQGVMPQYF. The CDR3 DNA follows: TGTGCCAGTAGTAGACAGGGGGTTATGCCCCAGTACTTC.

The chain carries TRBV6-6 and TRBJ1-1; TRBD1 aligns across 8 bases. CDR1 is MNHNY and CDR2 is SVGAGI in the germline V gene (reference sequence). The junction had 2 bases not matched to a gene; V was cut back by 5 bases and J by 3 bases. The CDR3 runs 13 residues. The CDR3: CASSGQGDTEAFF. The CDR3 DNA sequence: TGTGCCAGCAGTGGACAGGGAGACACTGAAGCTTTCTTT.

The chain links TRBV2 to TRBJ2-5; no definite D call. This CDR3 is 14 amino acids long. Trimming took 7 bases from V and 2 from J, leaving 14 bases between them. Germline CDR1 SNHLY, CDR2 FYNNEI. The CDR3, as DNA: TGTGCCAGCATCCAGGCCTGGGCACAAGAGACCCAGTACTTC. Encoded protein: CASIQAWAQETQYF.

The J gene is TRBJ2-3, the V gene TRBV5-1; no clear D. Trimming removed 1 base from V and 2 bases from J, with 8 bases in between. The CDR3 sequence is 14 residues long. Germline CDR1 is SGHRS and CDR2 is YFSETQ. This chain's CDR3 is CASSLSRYTDTQYF. Written as DNA, the CDR3 is TGCGCCAGCAGCTTGTCTCGTTACACAGATACGCAGTATTTT.

This chain uses TRBV28 with TRBJ2-5; 8 bases line up with TRBD2. Germline assignment: CDR1 MDHEN and CDR2 SYDVKM. Trimming took 6 bases from V and 2 from J; bases not matched to a gene: 5. The CDR3 is made up of 14 amino acids. The CDR3 here is CASRQRLAQETQYF. CDR3 coding DNA: TGTGCCAGCAGGCAAAGACTAGCGCAAGAGACCCAGTACTTC.

Here the CDR3 reads CASSLTTGSTDTQYF. The CDR3 region has the DNA TGTGCCAGCAGCTTAACAACAGGGAGTACAGATACGCAGTATTTT. The chain recombines TRBV7-9 with TRBJ2-3; possible D gene TRBD1, 6 bases. Per the germline V gene, CDR1 is SEHNR and CDR2 is FQNEAQ (reference sequence). The CDR3 has 15 amino acids. Trimming took 2 bases from V and 3 from J, leaving 12 bases between them. Full variable domain (remainder filled in from reference TRBV7-9 and TRBJ2-3): DTGVSQNPRHKITKRGQNVTFRCDPISEHNRLYWYRQTLGQGPEFLTYFQNEAQLEKSRLLSDRFSAERPKGSFSTLEIQRTEQGDSAMYLCASSLTTGSTDTQYFGPGTRLTVL.

The CDR3 region has the DNA TGTGCCAGCAGTGAGACAGGGCTCGTCAAGCAGTACTTC. Translating it yields CASSETGLVKQYF. The gene calls are TRBV2 and TRBJ2-7; 7 bases agree with TRBD1. CDR3 length equals 13 residues. Germline V lookup: CDR1 SNHLY, CDR2 FYNNEI. V lost 3 bases and J lost 8; bases outside the gene matches: 7.

This chain links TRBV6-1 with TRBJ1-3; D is ambiguous. Germline lookup yields CDR1 MNHNS and CDR2 SASEGT. Deletions cut 2 bases from V and 3 bases from J, with 14 bases between. The CDR3 is 16 amino acids. The CDR3 nucleotides are TGTGCCAGCAGTGAACTGGGGTTTAGCGTTGGAAACACCATATATTTT. This encodes CASSELGFSVGNTIYF.

The genes are TRBV19 and TRBJ1-5; 7 bases fit TRBD1. This CDR3 is 14 amino acids long. CDR1 is LNHDA and CDR2 is SQIVND in the germline V gene (reference sequence). Trimming at V came to 4 bases and at J to 5 bases, leaving 5 bases not matched to a gene. CDR3 in amino acids: CASSTSTGHQPQHF. The DNA of the CDR3 is TGTGCCAGTAGTACCTCGACAGGGCATCAGCCCCAGCATTTT.

This clone was detected a few times. This sequence joins TRBV9 and TRBJ1-6, with D possibly matching TRBD1 (6 bases). Trimming cost V 0 bases and J 13 bases, with 14 bases left between them. The germline gives CDR1 SGDLS, CDR2 YYNGEE. The CDR3 totals 14 residues. The CDR3: CASSVAEGGGPLHF. The CDR3 nucleotides read TGTGCCAGCAGCGTAGCCGAGGGAGGGGGGCCCCTCCACTTT.

CDR3 loop: CASSFSSASGAQYF. In DNA, the CDR3 is TGCGCCAGCAGCTTCAGTTCAGCATCCGGGGCCCAGTACTTC. J is TRBJ2-5 and V is TRBV5-1; maybe TRBD2 (5 bases). The CDR3 is 14 residues long. Trimming removed 2 bases from V and 9 bases from J, with 17 bases in between. The germline V gene has CDR1 SGHRS and CDR2 YFSETQ.

This chain's CDR3 is CAISESKALNTIYF. Here the CDR3 DNA reads TGTGCCATCAGTGAGTCGAAGGCGTTGAACACCATATATTTT. V usage is TRBV10-3 and J usage is TRBJ1-3; D gene unclear. V gave up 0 bases and J gave up 7 bases, with 10 bases separating them. This CDR3 is 14 amino acids long. Germline V gene sequence: CDR1 ENHRY, CDR2 SYGVKD.

Only a few counts were recorded for this clone. This chain uses TRBV7-8 with TRBJ1-3; the D is unclear. V gave up 4 bases and J gave up 3 bases, with 16 bases separating them. Per germline, CDR1 SGHVS and CDR2 FQNEAQ. The CDR3 has 16 amino acids. CDR3 residues: CASSSSLPAGGNTIYF. The CDR3 region has the DNA TGTGCCAGCAGCTCGTCGTTGCCGGCAGGTGGAAACACCATATATTTT.

This chain connects TRBV7-3 to TRBJ2-7; D possibly corresponds to TRBD1 (7 bases). The germline V gene has CDR1 SGHTA and CDR2 FQGTGA. The CDR3 loop spans 15 amino acids. Trimming cost V 0 bases and J 5 bases, with 14 bases left between them. The CDR3 here is CASSLTTGEAHEQYF. The CDR3 bases are TGTGCCAGCAGCTTAACTACAGGGGAGGCCCACGAGCAGTACTTC.

V and J are TRBV6-1 and TRBJ1-2; TRBD1 is a possible D gene (5 bases). Looked up from germline, CDR1 is MNHNS and CDR2 is SASEGT. The V and J ends lost 4 bases and 3 bases respectively, with 18 bases between them. This CDR3 is 16 amino acids long. Here the CDR3 DNA reads TGTGCCAGCAGTGCCCCTTTCAGGGCCCCAGACTATGGCTACACCTTC. It specifies CASSAPFRAPDYGYTF.

This chain joins TRBV4-1 and TRBJ1-2, with TRBD1 matching 10 bases. The germline gives CDR1 MGHRA, CDR2 YSYEKL. The junction had 7 bases not matched to a gene; V was cut back by 0 bases and J by 6 bases. The length of the CDR3 is 16 residues. The CDR3, as DNA: TGCGCCAGCAGCCAAGATAATCGACAGGGGGCGAATGGCTACACCTTC. Translating gives CASSQDNRQGANGYTF.

The rearrangement uses TRBV15 and TRBJ2-4; 9 bases are a match to TRBD1. This CDR3 contains 20 residues. Trimming took 0 bases from V and 5 from J; bases not matched to a gene: 17. CDR1 is LNHNV and CDR2 is YYDKDF in the germline V gene (reference sequence). The CDR3 region is CATSRDVVRDRVFGENIQYF. The CDR3 DNA is TGTGCCACCAGCAGAGATGTGGTCCGGGACAGGGTTTTTGGGGAAAACATTCAGTACTTC. Filled out from reference TRBV15 and TRBJ2-4, the complete variable domain reads DAMVIQNPRYQVTQFGKPVTLSCSQTLNHNVMYWYQQKSSQAPKLLFHYYDKDFNNEADTPDNFQSRRPNTSFCFLDIRSPGLGDTAMYLCATSRDVVRDRVFGENIQYFGAGTRLSVL.

The rearrangement joins TRBV27 to TRBJ2-5; 7 bases line up with TRBD1. Near its end, the DNA agrees better with TRBJ2-7, so the J call may be wrong. The CDR3 spans 15 residues. CDR1 and CDR2 from the germline V gene are MNHEY and SMNVEV (reference sequence). The CDR3 DNA reads TGTGCCAGCAGCCAAGGGACAGTTCCTACCTACGAGCAGTACTTC. Translation gives CASSQGTVPTYEQYF.

V usage is TRBV18 and J usage is TRBJ2-7; 8 nucleotides agree with TRBD1. Trimming cost V 3 bases and J 3 bases; bases outside gene matches: 4. The CDR3 covers 14 residues. CDR1 KGHSH and CDR2 LQKENI come from the germline V gene. This chain's CDR3 is CASSPQGANYEQYF. Here the CDR3 DNA reads TGTGCCAGCTCACCTCAGGGGGCGAACTACGAGCAGTACTTC.

The gene calls are TRBV5-4 and TRBJ2-5; TRBD1 matches at 8 bases. CDR1 and CDR2 from the germline V gene are SGHNT and YYREEE (reference sequence). Trimming took 4 bases from V and 5 from J; bases not matched to a gene: 7. This CDR3 is 14 amino acids long. CDR3 coding DNA: TGTGCCAGCAGCGGTACTCAGGGGGCGGAGACCCAGTACTTC. It codes for CASSGTQGAETQYF.

The V call is TRBV28, the J call TRBJ2-1; D is uncertain. The CDR3 sequence is 12 residues long. Trimming stripped 6 bases from V and 0 bases from J, with 3 bases between. Germline loops: CDR1 MDHEN, CDR2 SYDVKM. The CDR3 DNA is TGTGCCAGCAGAAGCTCCTACAATGAGCAGTTCTTC. It is translated as CASRSSYNEQFF.

V is TRBV18 and J is TRBJ1-4; a weak D match, TRBD1 (5 bases). The CDR3 sequence is 14 residues long. V lost 4 bases to trimming and J lost 12 bases, with 18 bases between them. Germline assignment: CDR1 KGHSH and CDR2 LQKENI. CDR3 amino acids: CASSLRDDGLELFF. Written as DNA, the CDR3 is TGTGCCAGCTCACTTCGGGACGACGGACTGGAACTGTTTTTT.

The V and J genes are TRBV4-1 and TRBJ1-5; weak D call: TRBD1 (5 bases). Trimming removed 2 bases from V and 4 bases from J, with 9 bases in between. The CDR3 loop spans 14 amino acids. The germline V gene has CDR1 MGHRA and CDR2 YSYEKL. In DNA form, the CDR3 reads TGCGCCAGCAGCCAATATACAGGTAATCAGCCCCAGCATTTT. This translates into CASSQYTGNQPQHF.

Only a few counts were recorded for this clone. The J gene is TRBJ1-6, the V gene TRBV6-6, with a tentative D call TRBD1 (5 bases). Germline assignment: CDR1 MNHNY and CDR2 SVGAGI (reference sequence). The CDR3 totals 15 residues. V gave up 2 bases and J gave up 9 bases, with 14 bases separating them. CDR3 protein: CASSYAPGQGSPLHF. CDR3 sequence (DNA): TGTGCCAGCAGTTACGCTCCAGGGCAAGGTTCACCCCTCCACTTT.

This clone has more than one count but fewer than ten. V is TRBV12-5 and J is TRBJ1-5; 10 nucleotides match TRBD1. Germline V gene lookup returns CDR1 LGHNT and CDR2 FRNRAP. CDR3 length: 19 residues. V lost 6 bases to trimming and J lost 0 bases; unmatched junction nucleotides: 14. The CDR3 is CASGLSPRDRGYSNQPQHF. The CDR3 region has the DNA TGTGCTAGTGGCTTGTCCCCTCGGGACAGGGGTTATAGCAATCAGCCCCAGCATTTT.